Each of the 30 T cell receptor beta chains below was sequenced from the same sample in a study of circulating and synovial CD4+ cells in juvenile arthritis (dated by TCRdb to about 2014). The library was prepared using the immunoSEQ multiplex PCR assay. TCRdb provides this immuneACCESS table in a form limited to in-frame rearrangements. Some clones are lacking; in checked studies, under half of them reflect an unresolved V gene, and why the rest are absent is not known. This sample has about 32,000 clones in its table, and 80% to 95% of those were observed once. The ten biggest clones cover 2.9% of the sample. The sample consisted of CD4+ T cells from blood. These receptors were collected from a human donor with juvenile idiopathic arthritis.

J is TRBJ2-7 and V is TRBV4-1; D ambiguous. Germline values: CDR1 MGHRA, CDR2 YSYEKL. The CDR3 length is 15 residues. Trimming cost V 0 bases and J 0 bases, with 9 bases left between them. CDR3 nucleotide sequence: TGCGCCAGCAGCCAAGAAGCGACCTACTCCTACGAGCAGTACTTC. Amino acids: CASSQEATYSYEQYF.

This clone was seen once. The chain carries TRBV30 and TRBJ2-7, with 7 bases matching TRBD1. V lost 2 bases to trimming and J lost 9 bases; unmatched junction nucleotides: 13. The CDR3 is 14 amino acids. CDR1 is GTSNPN, CDR2 SVGIG, per germline (reference sequence). CDR3 sequence reads: CAWSRGQTIRGQYF. CDR3 bases: TGTGCCTGGAGTAGGGGACAGACTATACGAGGGCAGTACTTC.

This chain links TRBV28 with TRBJ2-5; 12 bases fit TRBD1. There are 15 residues in the CDR3. Losses at the gene ends were 6 bases for V and 5 bases for J; bases not matched to a gene: 7. From germline, CDR1 is MDHEN and CDR2 SYDVKM. The CDR3 sequence is CASSGGTGGWETQYF. CDR3 in DNA: TGTGCCAGCAGCGGCGGGACAGGGGGCTGGGAGACCCAGTACTTC.

The rearrangement uses TRBV18 and TRBJ2-5, with TRBD1 matching 7 bases. In germline, CDR1 is KGHSH, CDR2 LQKENI. The CDR3 has 13 amino acids. V gave up 4 bases and J gave up 3 bases; unmatched junction bases: 2. This CDR3 reads CASSLGQKETQYF. The CDR3, as DNA: TGTGCCAGCTCACTGGGACAGAAAGAGACCCAGTACTTC.

The gene calls are TRBV5-8 and TRBJ1-2; 7 nucleotides line up with TRBD1. The V segment lost 2 bases and the J segment 3 bases; nucleotides outside the gene matches: 7. The CDR3 runs 15 residues. Germline V CDR1 and CDR2: SGHTS, YDEGEE. Written as DNA, the CDR3 is TGTGCCAGCAGCTTTGGGATAGGGGGCGACTATGGCTACACCTTC. Translation: CASSFGIGGDYGYTF.

CDR3 in DNA: TGTGCCAGCATTCCGTTTGTGAGCCGGAACACTGAAGCTTTCTTT. This gives the protein CASIPFVSRNTEAFF. The chain links TRBV28 to TRBJ1-1, with no clear D. Trimming took off 7 bases at V and 1 base at J, with 16 bases between the two ends. The CDR3 runs 15 residues. Germline V CDR1 and CDR2: MDHEN, SYDVKM.

This rearrangement joins TRBV5-5 to TRBJ1-2; TRBD1 matches at 10 bases. After removal of 3 bases from V and 8 bases from J, the junction contained 10 bases not matched to a gene. CDR1 is SGHKS and CDR2 is YYEKEE in the germline V gene (reference sequence). This CDR3 comprises 15 residues. The CDR3 reads CASSSQGQGVGGYTF. Here the CDR3 DNA reads TGTGCCAGCAGCTCCCAAGGACAGGGGGTGGGGGGCTACACCTTC.

The chain uses TRBV7-2 and TRBJ1-4; D gene uncertain. Trimming stripped 4 bases from V and 0 bases from J, with 9 bases between. This CDR3 has 15 amino acids. Looked up from germline, CDR1 is SGHTA and CDR2 is FQGNSA. CDR3 loop: CASSSPGSTNEKLFF. CDR3 coding DNA: TGTGCCAGCAGCTCGCCAGGATCAACTAATGAAAAACTGTTTTTT.

V gene TRBV11-3 combines with J gene TRBJ2-7; no clear D gene. Trimming removed 1 base from V and 3 bases from J, with 4 bases in between. There are 12 residues in the CDR3. Germline CDR1 reads SGHNT; CDR2 reads YENEEA. The CDR3 region is CASSLGSYEQYF. The CDR3 bases are TGTGCCAGCAGCTTAGGGAGCTACGAGCAGTACTTC.

The rearrangement uses TRBV28 and TRBJ2-2, with D tentatively TRBD2 (7 bases). Trimming removed 8 bases from V and 2 bases from J, with 9 bases in between. The CDR3 runs 13 residues. In germline, CDR1 is MDHEN, CDR2 SYDVKM. The CDR3 spells CASAGANTGELFF. DNA for the CDR3: TGTGCCAGCGCGGGGGCAAACACCGGGGAGCTGTTTTTT.

The chain combines TRBV6-5 with TRBJ2-7, with D perhaps TRBD2 (5 bases). V gave up 2 bases and J gave up 1 base, with 9 bases separating them. This CDR3 has 14 amino acids. CDR1 is MNHEY and CDR2 is SVGAGI in the germline V gene. In DNA form, the CDR3 reads TGTGCCAGCAGTTACGGAGGCCGTTCCTACGAGCAGTACTTC. Amino acids: CASSYGGRSYEQYF.

This chain connects TRBV5-5 to TRBJ2-5, with D maybe TRBD1 (6 bases). The V end was cut by 1 base, the J end by 5 bases, with 9 bases between. This CDR3 spans 13 amino acids. From germline, CDR1 is SGHKS and CDR2 YYEKEE (reference sequence). CDR3 coding DNA: TGTGCCAGCAGCTTGACAGGGATGGAGACCCAGTACTTC. Protein sequence: CASSLTGMETQYF.

V is TRBV7-8 and J is TRBJ1-1; unclear D gene. CDR1 and CDR2 (germline): SGHVS, FQNEAQ. This CDR3 is 15 amino acids long. V lost 3 bases to trimming and J lost 2 bases, with 13 bases between them. CDR3 region: CASSLKRTANTEAFF. The CDR3, as DNA: TGTGCCAGCAGCTTGAAGCGGACGGCTAACACTGAAGCTTTCTTT.

The genes are TRBV15 and TRBJ2-7; 9 nucleotides match TRBD1. J lost 8 bases, V lost 1 base, and 6 bases had no gene match. The germline V gene encodes CDR1 LNHNV and CDR2 YYDKDF (reference sequence). The CDR3 covers 14 residues. The DNA of the CDR3 is TGTGCCACCAGCAGAGGTGGGACAGGGATCAAGCAGTACTTC. As protein: CATSRGGTGIKQYF.

The CDR3 sequence: CALNRGEAGNTIYF. CDR3 nucleotides: TGTGCCCTCAACAGGGGAGAGGCTGGAAACACCATATATTTT. V and J are TRBV7-9 and TRBJ1-3; 7 bases line up with TRBD1. J was trimmed by 2 bases and V by 11 bases; bases with no gene match: 9. CDR1 and CDR2 from the germline V gene are SEHNR and FQNEAQ (reference sequence). CDR3 length equals 14 residues.

The chain is built from TRBV29-1 and TRBJ1-2; D perhaps matches TRBD1 (5 bases). CDR1 and CDR2 (germline): SQVTM, ANQGSEA. V lost 0 bases and J lost 10, with 12 bases in between. The CDR3 is 12 amino acids. The CDR3: CSVEDLGRDYTF. The CDR3 nucleotides are TGCAGCGTTGAAGATCTCGGCAGGGACTACACCTTC.

V and J are TRBV28 and TRBJ1-1; 9 bases line up with TRBD1. This CDR3 has 15 residues. Germline loops: CDR1 MDHEN, CDR2 SYDVKM. The V gene end was trimmed by 5 bases and the J gene end by 1 base; junction bases not matched to a gene: 5. Written as DNA, the CDR3 is TGTGCCAGCAGTACGACAGGGGGTACGAACACTGAAGCTTTCTTT. It codes for CASSTTGGTNTEAFF.

The V call is TRBV5-1, the J call TRBJ2-1, with 15 bases that match TRBD2. Per the germline V gene, CDR1 is SGHRS and CDR2 is YFSETQ. CDR3 length: 19 amino acids. J gave up 0 bases and V 0 bases, and 4 bases lay outside the gene matches. The CDR3 DNA follows: TGCGCCAGCAGCTTGGCCGGGACTAGCGGGAGGAGCTCCTACAATGAGCAGTTCTTC. Its protein product is CASSLAGTSGRSSYNEQFF.

The chain employs TRBV10-3 and TRBJ2-2, with TRBD1 as a possible D gene (5 bases). The length of the CDR3 is 13 residues. The V and J ends lost 6 bases and 6 bases respectively, with 11 bases between them. In germline, CDR1 is ENHRY, CDR2 SYGVKD. In DNA, the CDR3 is TGTGCCATCAGACTACAGGCGTCCGGGGAGCTGTTTTTT. It translates to CAIRLQASGELFF.

Comments on this clone: The sample carries other DNA sequences with the same CDR3. V and J are TRBV11-2 and TRBJ2-7, with 7 bases fitting TRBD1. The junction had 2 bases not matched to a gene; V was cut back by 1 base and J by 2 bases. The V gene's germline CDR1 is SGHAT and CDR2 FQNNGV. CDR3 length: 14 residues. CDR3 in DNA: TGTGCCAGCAGCTTAGGGCAGGGGGCCTACGAGCAGTACTTC. This encodes CASSLGQGAYEQYF.

The V call is TRBV27, the J call TRBJ2-7; 10 nucleotides match TRBD1. CDR1 and CDR2 from the germline V gene are MNHEY and SMNVEV (reference sequence). After removal of 8 bases from V and 4 bases from J, the junction contained 8 bases not matched to a gene. This CDR3 is built from 14 residues. The CDR3 region is CASGRGQGTYEQYF. In nucleotides, the CDR3 is TGTGCCAGCGGCCGGGGACAGGGGACTTACGAGCAGTACTTC.

Here the CDR3 reads CASSRGSWGETQYF. In nucleotides, the CDR3 is TGTGCCAGCAGCCGAGGGAGTTGGGGAGAGACCCAGTACTTC. The V call is TRBV11-3, the J call TRBJ2-5; TRBD2 is a possible D gene (5 bases). The CDR3 is made up of 14 amino acids. Germline loops: CDR1 SGHNT, CDR2 YENEEA. Deletions cut 5 bases from V and 4 bases from J, with 14 bases between.

The chain carries TRBV6-5 and TRBJ1-1; 7 nucleotides line up with TRBD1. The J segment lost 0 bases and the V segment lost 6 bases, leaving 7 bases of the junction unmatched. Germline V gene sequence: CDR1 MNHEY, CDR2 SVGAGI. CDR3 length equals 15 residues. The CDR3 reads CASRRQGLVNTEAFF. The CDR3 DNA reads TGTGCCAGCAGGAGACAGGGTTTGGTGAACACTGAAGCTTTCTTT.

This clone came up once. The rearrangement links TRBV5-5 to TRBJ1-4; unclear D gene. The length of the CDR3 is 14 residues. The germline gives CDR1 SGHKS, CDR2 YYEKEE (reference sequence). V gave up 1 base and J gave up 7 bases, with 11 bases separating them. The CDR3 reads CASSLSGMGEKLFF. The CDR3, as DNA: TGTGCCAGCAGCTTGTCCGGGATGGGTGAAAAACTGTTTTTT. Drawing the rest from reference TRBV5-5 and TRBJ1-4, the complete variable domain is DAGVTQSPTHLIKTRGQQVTLRCSPISGHKSVSWYQQVLGQGPQFIFQYYEKEERGRGNFPDRFSARQFPNYSSELNVNALLLGDSALYLCASSLSGMGEKLFFGSGTQLSVL.

The chain is built from TRBV28 and TRBJ2-7; 12 nucleotides line up with TRBD2. Unmatched junction bases numbered 9, after V lost 2 bases and J lost 4 bases. The germline gives CDR1 MDHEN, CDR2 SYDVKM. CDR3 length equals 17 residues. In DNA, the CDR3 is TGTGCCAGCAGTTTAAGGACTAGCGGGACGCCGTTGTACGAGCAGTACTTC. Protein: CASSLRTSGTPLYEQYF.

This rearrangement joins TRBV4-2 to TRBJ2-4, with TRBD2 identical over 7 bases. Germline CDR1 is LGHNA and CDR2 is YNFKEQ. V shed 1 base, J shed 9 bases, and the junction held 15 bases outside the gene matches. This CDR3 is 17 amino acids long. The CDR3 reads CASSQVVGEAQRGIQYF. The DNA for the CDR3 is TGTGCCAGCAGCCAAGTCGTTGGGGAAGCGCAGCGGGGCATTCAGTACTTC.

The chain employs TRBV4-2 and TRBJ2-5; no reliable D call. The ends were cut back, 4 bases at V and 3 bases at J, with 18 bases in the middle. The germline CDR1 and CDR2 sequences are LGHNA and YNFKEQ. This CDR3 contains 16 residues. The CDR3 coding sequence is TGTGCCAGCAGCCCGCGGTGGAGACTGGCCGAAGAGACCCAGTACTTC. It encodes CASSPRWRLAEETQYF.

The J gene is TRBJ2-3, the V gene TRBV30; D not certain. Germline CDR1 GTSNPN, CDR2 SVGIG (reference sequence). The V gene lost 2 bases and the J gene lost 8 bases, with 14 bases spanning the gap. The CDR3 is made up of 13 amino acids. CDR3 nucleotides: TGTGCCTGGAGTATTGCCCAACGAGGTACGCAGTATTTT. Residues: CAWSIAQRGTQYF.

The gene calls are TRBV7-9 and TRBJ2-7; TRBD2 matches 11 bases. Looked up from germline, CDR1 is SEHNR and CDR2 is FQNEAQ (reference sequence). V was pared by 0 bases and J by 6 bases, with 10 bases of the junction left unmatched. CDR3 length: 17 amino acids. The CDR3 nucleotides are TGTGCCAGCAGCTTAGCTTCTAGCGGGAGGTTCTCGGTCGAGCAGTACTTC. It specifies CASSLASSGRFSVEQYF.

The sample holds a few counts of this clone. V usage is TRBV6-6 and J usage is TRBJ1-2; 7 bases line up with TRBD1. Germline V CDR1 and CDR2: MNHNY, SVGAGI (reference sequence). The CDR3 contains 12 residues. V lost 6 bases to trimming and J lost 6 bases; unmatched junction nucleotides: 4. The DNA for the CDR3 is TGTGCCAGCAGGACAGGGACGGATGGCTACACCTTC. This gives the protein CASRTGTDGYTF.